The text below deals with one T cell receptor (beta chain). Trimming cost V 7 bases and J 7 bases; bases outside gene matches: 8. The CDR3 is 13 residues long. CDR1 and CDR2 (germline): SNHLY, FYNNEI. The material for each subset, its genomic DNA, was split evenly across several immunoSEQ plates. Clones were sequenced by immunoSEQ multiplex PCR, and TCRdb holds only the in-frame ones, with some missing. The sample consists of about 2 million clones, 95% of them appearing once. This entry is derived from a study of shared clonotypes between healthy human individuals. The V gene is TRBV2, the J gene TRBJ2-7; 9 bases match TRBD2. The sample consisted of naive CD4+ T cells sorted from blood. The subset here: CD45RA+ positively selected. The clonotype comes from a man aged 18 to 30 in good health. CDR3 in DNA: TGTGCCAGCATGGTAGCGGGAGTAGAAGAGCAGTACTTC. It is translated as CASMVAGVEEQYF.